The 3 T cell receptor beta chains below were found in one sample sequenced in a study of T cell responses to AZD1222 COVID-19 vaccine. Libraries were prepared by immunoSEQ multiplex PCR; TCRdb keeps only in-frame clonotypes and omits some of them. The table lists over 200,000 clones, approximately 94% of them singletons. Sequencing used peripheral blood, obtained 28 days after the second dose of the MenACWY control vaccine. The source of these receptors is an adult who received the MenACWY meningococcal vaccine as a control.

This chain uses TRBV13 with TRBJ2-7; D may match TRBD1 or TRBD2 (5 bases each). The germline V gene has CDR1 PRHDT and CDR2 FYEKMQ (reference sequence). V lost 1 base and J 4 bases, leaving 14 bases between the germline ends. This CDR3 is built from 15 residues. Here the CDR3 reads CASSLERQGLYEQYF. The CDR3 DNA follows: TGTGCCAGCAGCTTAGAGCGGCAGGGTCTATACGAGCAGTACTTC.

The V call is TRBV27, the J call TRBJ1-5, with 8 bases matching TRBD1. The CDR3 extends over 16 amino acids. Germline V gene data show CDR1 as MNHEY and CDR2 as SMNVEV (reference sequence). After removal of 5 bases from V and 3 bases from J, the junction contained 9 bases not matched to a gene. CDR3 bases: TGTGCCAGCAGTCCTTTGGGACAGGTGTTCAATCAGCCCCAGCATTTT. As protein: CASSPLGQVFNQPQHF.

The chain uses TRBV27 and TRBJ2-1; TRBD2 aligns across 9 bases. Germline-derived CDR1 and CDR2 are MNHEY and SMNVEV (reference sequence). CDR3 length: 14 residues. The ends lost 6 bases at V and 6 bases at J; junction bases unmatched: 6. The CDR3 DNA reads TGTGCCAGCAGCACTATAGCGGGAGTCAATGAGCAGTTCTTC. The encoded protein is CASSTIAGVNEQFF.